This entry features one T cell receptor (beta chain) sequence. Antigen specificity is unknown. From germline, CDR1 is SNHLY and CDR2 FYNNEI. This CDR3 is built from 15 residues. Unmatched junction bases numbered 9, after V lost 5 bases and J lost 3 bases. Assay: immunoSEQ multiplex PCR; the TCRdb copy retains only in-frame clones and omits some. The sample yields about 120,000 clones, around 87% seen once. This sample is drawn from a study of T cell responses to AZD1222 COVID-19 vaccine. Overall study context: Second-dose intervals of approximately 4 or approximately 12 weeks were pooled. Study-wide results and limits: Repertoires were collected only later (after the peak T cell response had occurred).

The sequences come from peripheral blood, collected on day 0 of AZD1222 vaccination. The chain combines TRBV2 with TRBJ2-5; 7 bases match TRBD1. The TCR comes from an adult in good health. This CDR3 reads CASSLTGTEKETQYF. DNA for the CDR3: TGTGCCAGCAGTCTAACCGGGACAGAGAAAGAGACCCAGTACTTC.